The present entry profiles one T cell receptor (beta chain) with its context. What it binds is unknown. This specimen belongs to a study of cytomegalovirus exposure and HLA in healthy donors. It was with 60 Vbeta and 13 Jbeta primers that the PCR ran. Profiled with immunoSEQ multiplex PCR; TCRdb holds only in-frame clones, not every one. The repertoire consists of 110,000 to 150,000 clones, with roughly 10% occurring once and the leading ten covering 1.5% to 2%. Study-level findings and limits: 16,951 TCR beta sequences were associated with HLA alleles at 0.05 false discovery rate in a later analysis.

V shed 4 bases, J shed 1 base, and the junction held 9 bases outside the gene matches. Germline loops: CDR1 MRHNA, CDR2 SNTAGT. The CDR3 loop spans 16 amino acids. Sample: PBMCs. The J gene is TRBJ1-1, the V gene TRBV6-4, with 7 bases matching TRBD1. The clonotype originates from a male donor in good health and CMV-seronegative. CDR3 residues: CASSAVYRDRNTEAFF. CDR3 DNA sequence: TGTGCCAGCAGTGCCGTCTACAGGGACAGGAACACTGAAGCTTTCTTT.